One sample yielded the 18 T cell receptor beta chains listed below, sequenced in a study of shared clonotypes between healthy human individuals. TCRdb keeps only in-frame clones here, not all; method: immunoSEQ multiplex PCR. The top ten hold more than 0.55% of the sample, which has roughly 1,000,000 clones, around 78% seen once. The sample consisted of memory CD4+ T cells from PBMCs. Subset denoted: CD45RA-negative fraction. The source of these receptors is a man between 18 and 35 years old in good health. Some clones in this sample may be carry-over from other donors' samples.

The chain joins TRBV7-9 to TRBJ2-5; 8 bases are shared with TRBD2. The CDR3 covers 18 residues. The trim removed 5 bases at V and 4 bases at J, leaving 18 bases unmatched. Per the germline V gene, CDR1 is SEHNR and CDR2 is FQNEAQ (reference sequence). CDR3 loop: CASSARQTGLRGVETQYF. The CDR3 DNA sequence: TGTGCCAGCAGCGCGCGCCAGACAGGTCTGCGGGGGGTAGAGACCCAGTACTTC. The whole variable domain, filled in from reference TRBV7-9 and TRBJ2-5, reads DTGVSQNPRHKITKRGQNVTFRCDPISEHNRLYWYRQTLGQGPEFLTYFQNEAQLEKSRLLSDRFSAERPKGSFSTLEIQRTEQGDSAMYLCASSARQTGLRGVETQYFGPGTRLLVL.

The genes are TRBV29-1 and TRBJ2-3; D gene unclear. The V end was cut by 4 bases, the J end by 1 base, with 9 bases between. Germline CDR1 is SQVTM and CDR2 is ANQGSEA. This CDR3 has 13 amino acids. CDR3 loop: CSVVTGRTDTQYF. CDR3 coding DNA: TGCAGCGTTGTTACGGGCCGCACAGATACGCAGTATTTT.

V usage is TRBV5-1 and J usage is TRBJ2-2; no reliable D call. The CDR3 totals 15 residues. Per the germline V gene, CDR1 is SGHRS and CDR2 is YFSETQ. V lost 4 bases and J 6 bases, leaving 16 bases between the germline ends. CDR3 sequence: CASSPRSGWAGELFF. The CDR3, as DNA: TGCGCCAGCAGCCCGAGGTCGGGTTGGGCCGGGGAGCTGTTTTTT.

The V gene is TRBV18, the J gene TRBJ2-7; no firm D call. The V end was cut by 4 bases, the J end by 2 bases, with 18 bases between. In germline, CDR1 is KGHSH, CDR2 LQKENI. The CDR3 extends over 16 amino acids. The CDR3 spells CASSLALLPNTYEQYF. The CDR3, as DNA: TGTGCCAGCTCACTCGCCTTACTCCCAAACACCTACGAGCAGTACTTC.

The chain links TRBV7-6 to TRBJ1-1; maybe TRBD1 (5 bases). V lost 5 bases to trimming and J lost 1 base, with 8 bases between them. Germline CDR1 is SGHVS and CDR2 is FNYEAQ. CDR3 length: 13 residues. CDR3 residues: CASSSGTNTEAFF. In DNA form, the CDR3 reads TGTGCCAGCAGCAGCGGGACGAACACTGAAGCTTTCTTT.

This chain joins TRBV5-5 and TRBJ2-7; D might be TRBD1 or TRBD2, each matching 5 bases. The V gene lost 1 base and the J gene lost 8 bases, with 13 bases spanning the gap. Germline CDR1 reads SGHKS; CDR2 reads YYEKEE (reference sequence). This CDR3 has 13 amino acids. The CDR3 loop is CASSLLRDPKQYF. The CDR3 DNA is TGTGCCAGCAGCTTGCTCCGGGACCCTAAGCAGTACTTC.

Regarding this clone: Additional DNA sequences in this sample encode the identical CDR3. The chain carries TRBV20-1 and TRBJ2-1; D uncertain. CDR1 is DFQATT, CDR2 SNEGSKA, per germline (reference sequence). Trimming took 6 bases from V and 0 from J, leaving 3 bases between them. The CDR3 loop spans 11 amino acids. CDR3 coding DNA: TGCAGTGCATCCTCCTACAATGAGCAGTTCTTC. Translation gives CSASSYNEQFF.

V and J are TRBV28 and TRBJ2-3, with 10 bases that match TRBD2. V lost 6 bases, J lost 1 base, and 4 bases stayed unmatched. This CDR3 is built from 15 residues. Germline V gene lookup returns CDR1 MDHEN and CDR2 SYDVKM. The CDR3 bases are TGTGCCAGCAGCCGAGGGACTAGCGGCACAGATACGCAGTATTTT. Amino acid sequence: CASSRGTSGTDTQYF.

Note on this clone: Additional DNA sequences in this sample encode the identical CDR3. The chain has TRBV18 and TRBJ2-1; D gene unclear. The CDR3 totals 12 residues. Trimming cost V 0 bases and J 4 bases, with 1 base left between them. CDR1 and CDR2 (germline): KGHSH, LQKENI. The CDR3 region is CASSPPYNEQFF. For the CDR3, the DNA is TGTGCCAGCTCACCACCATACAATGAGCAGTTCTTC.

This clone has a handful of counts. The chain carries TRBV5-4 and TRBJ1-3; 7 bases map to TRBD1. CDR1 is SGHNT and CDR2 is YYREEE in the germline V gene (reference sequence). Trimming cost V 4 bases and J 0 bases; bases outside gene matches: 4. The CDR3 is 15 amino acids. CDR3 DNA sequence: TGTGCCAGCAGCCGGACAGGAGACTCTGGAAACACCATATATTTT. Encoded protein: CASSRTGDSGNTIYF.

This clone was detected only a few times. The sample has other DNA sequences that encode this CDR3 too. The chain couples TRBV5-4 to TRBJ2-3, with no clear D. CDR1 and CDR2 from the germline V gene are SGHNT and YYREEE (reference sequence). The CDR3 length is 12 residues. V lost 3 bases, J lost 6 bases, and 8 bases lay in between. CDR3 nucleotide sequence: TGTGCCAGCAGCTCCCCGCGGGATACGCAGTATTTT. The encoded protein is CASSSPRDTQYF.

This chain links TRBV15 with TRBJ1-4; maybe TRBD1 (5 bases). Trimming took off 1 base at V and 8 bases at J, with 8 bases between the two ends. Germline V lookup: CDR1 LNHNV, CDR2 YYDKDF (reference sequence). CDR3 size: 13 residues. CDR3 coding DNA: TGTGCCACCAGCAGAGCGGGGGGGGAAAAACTGTTTTTT. Its translation is CATSRAGGEKLFF.

The J gene is TRBJ2-5, the V gene TRBV5-1; perhaps D is TRBD1 or TRBD2 (5 bases each). V was shortened by 4 bases and J by 5 bases, with 12 bases between the two germline ends. Germline assignment: CDR1 SGHRS and CDR2 YFSETQ. This CDR3 comprises 13 residues. CDR3 sequence: CASSRGPLETQYF. In DNA, the CDR3 is TGCGCCAGCAGCCGGGGACCCCTGGAGACCCAGTACTTC.

The chain employs TRBV29-1 and TRBJ2-1, with 9 bases aligning to TRBD2. CDR1 is SQVTM, CDR2 ANQGSEA, per germline. This CDR3 has 15 residues. V lost 0 bases, J lost 10 bases, and 10 bases stayed unmatched. CDR3 nucleotides: TGCAGCGTTGAAGAGTTCGCTAGCGGGAAAGGGGAGCAGTTCTTC. Residues: CSVEEFASGKGEQFF.

The genes are TRBV7-9 and TRBJ2-3; the D is unclear. CDR1 is SEHNR and CDR2 is FQNEAQ in the germline V gene (reference sequence). The V end lost 2 bases, the J end lost 13 bases, and 7 bases lay between the germline ends. The CDR3 has 10 residues. DNA of the CDR3: TGTGCCAGCAGCTTAATTTCGGAGTATTTT. Translated: CASSLISEYF.

The chain uses TRBV23-1 and TRBJ1-2; D not resolved. TRBV23-1 carries the ORF label, with uncertain function. The CDR3 has 14 residues. Trimming left V 4 bases short and J 0 bases short, with 9 bases between. As DNA, the CDR3 is TGCGCCAGCAGTCGTACAGACTCTAACTATGGCTACACCTTC. Its protein is CASSRTDSNYGYTF.

This clone has a handful of counts. CDR3 residues: CASSPVGGRQETQYF. The CDR3 region has the DNA TGTGCCAGCAGCCCGGTGGGTGGGCGACAGGAGACCCAGTACTTC. The rearrangement links TRBV5-4 to TRBJ2-5; TRBD1 is a possible D gene (5 bases). CDR1 SGHNT and CDR2 YYREEE come from the germline V gene (reference sequence). The CDR3 length is 15 residues. The V end lost 4 bases, the J end lost 5 bases, and 18 bases lay between the germline ends.

About this clone itself: This likely came from a read error, as a far larger clone is one base away. The V and J genes are TRBV6-5 and TRBJ2-5; D is perhaps TRBD2 (5 bases). Trimming stripped 5 bases from V and 7 bases from J, with 8 bases between. The length of the CDR3 is 11 residues. Germline CDR1 MNHEY, CDR2 SVGAGI. CDR3 nucleotides: TGTGCCAGCAGTGTCCGGGGGACCCAGTACTTC. Its protein is CASSVRGTQYF.